The 5 T cell receptor beta chains below all came from one sample that was sequenced in a study of siplizumab effects on memory and regulatory T cells. Profiled with immunoSEQ multiplex PCR; TCRdb holds only in-frame clones, not every one. The data show around 100,000 clones, roughly 94% seen once. The sample taken for sequencing was non-Treg CD4+ T cells sorted from blood. The receptors were sampled from a human donor in good health.

The rearrangement uses TRBV2 and TRBJ2-3; D gene unclear. Trimming left V 6 bases short and J 5 bases short, with 9 bases between. The CDR3 sequence is 12 residues long. Germline V gene data show CDR1 as SNHLY and CDR2 as FYNNEI. The CDR3 bases are TGTGCCAGCAGGCCTCCAAGAGATACGCAGTATTTT. It is translated as CASRPPRDTQYF.

The gene calls are TRBV2 and TRBJ2-1; 8 bases are shared with TRBD2. Trimming took 5 bases from V and 6 from J; bases not matched to a gene: 12. The CDR3 is made up of 16 amino acids. Germline assignment: CDR1 SNHLY and CDR2 FYNNEI. The CDR3 nucleotides are TGTGCCAGCAGTTTTCCCCTAGCGGGCACCAGCAATGAGCAGTTCTTC. Encoded protein: CASSFPLAGTSNEQFF.

V is TRBV30 and J is TRBJ1-4, with a possible D match to TRBD1 (6 bases). Per germline, CDR1 GTSNPN and CDR2 SVGIG (reference sequence). Deletions cut 1 base from V and 0 bases from J, with 9 bases between. The CDR3 extends over 15 amino acids. CDR3: CAWSGGTSTNEKLFF. The CDR3 region has the DNA TGTGCCTGGAGTGGAGGGACATCAACTAATGAAAAACTGTTTTTT.

V is TRBV15 and J is TRBJ2-7, with D maybe TRBD2 (5 bases). The germline CDR1 and CDR2 sequences are LNHNV and YYDKDF (reference sequence). V dropped 8 bases and J dropped 2 bases, with 16 bases sitting between them. The CDR3 has 14 residues. In DNA, the CDR3 is TGTGCCACCGCCGCCCGGACGGGGACCTACGAGCAGTACTTC. Residues: CATAARTGTYEQYF.

The V call is TRBV11-2, the J call TRBJ2-3, with TRBD2 matching 7 bases. The germline CDR1 and CDR2 sequences are SGHAT and FQNNGV. V was pared by 1 base and J by 0 bases, with 7 bases of the junction left unmatched. This CDR3 is built from 17 residues. The CDR3 DNA sequence: TGTGCCAGCAGCTTAGTCCCGGGGGGAACTAGCACAGATACGCAGTATTTT. It is translated as CASSLVPGGTSTDTQYF.